A single sample is the source of the 5 T cell receptor beta chains below, sequenced in a study of PD-L1 blockade in urothelial cancer. Data came from immunoSEQ multiplex PCR; TCRdb stores just in-frame clones and leaves some out. The sample has tens of thousands of clones, 75% to 90% seen once. The source material was PBMCs, sampled around atezolizumab (anti-PD-L1) treatment. The receptor source for this set is a man aged 55 to 70 with urothelial cancer.

This chain links TRBV10-2 with TRBJ1-3; no clear D. CDR1 is WSHSY, CDR2 SAAADI, per germline. V lost 8 bases and J lost 0, with 8 bases in between. The CDR3 is 13 residues long. CDR3: CASRLISGNTIYF. The CDR3 bases are TGCGCCAGCCGACTTATCTCTGGAAACACCATATATTTT.

The chain carries TRBV19 and TRBJ2-3; D perhaps matches TRBD2 (7 bases). Germline CDR1 is LNHDA and CDR2 is SQIVND (reference sequence). CDR3 length: 11 residues. V was pared by 5 bases and J by 10 bases, with 10 bases between. DNA of the CDR3: TGTGCCAGTAGTCCGGGGGGCTCGCAGTATTTT. Encoded protein: CASSPGGSQYF.

J is TRBJ2-1 and V is TRBV28; 7 nucleotides align to TRBD2. The germline gives CDR1 MDHEN, CDR2 SYDVKM. Trimming at V came to 4 bases and at J to 3 bases, leaving 3 bases not matched to a gene. The CDR3 totals 14 residues. The CDR3 DNA reads TGTGCCAGCAGTTCCCGGACTAGCTACAATGAGCAGTTCTTC. It is translated as CASSSRTSYNEQFF.

The genes are TRBV11-1 and TRBJ1-4; possibly TRBD1 for D (5 bases). CDR3 length: 16 amino acids. The ends were cut back, 1 base at V and 4 bases at J, with 13 bases in the middle. CDR1 is SGHAT and CDR2 is FQDESV in the germline V gene (reference sequence). The CDR3 reads CASSLGETALNEKLFF. CDR3 DNA sequence: TGTGCCAGCAGCTTAGGAGAGACAGCTCTTAATGAAAAACTGTTTTTT.

V and J are TRBV19 and TRBJ2-2; TRBD2 matches at 9 bases. This CDR3 is built from 16 residues. J was trimmed by 3 bases and V by 3 bases; bases with no gene match: 5. From germline, CDR1 is LNHDA and CDR2 SQIVND (reference sequence). The CDR3 DNA reads TGTGCCAGTAGTATTTCTAGCGGGATTGACACCGGGGAGCTGTTTTTT. Protein sequence: CASSISSGIDTGELFF.